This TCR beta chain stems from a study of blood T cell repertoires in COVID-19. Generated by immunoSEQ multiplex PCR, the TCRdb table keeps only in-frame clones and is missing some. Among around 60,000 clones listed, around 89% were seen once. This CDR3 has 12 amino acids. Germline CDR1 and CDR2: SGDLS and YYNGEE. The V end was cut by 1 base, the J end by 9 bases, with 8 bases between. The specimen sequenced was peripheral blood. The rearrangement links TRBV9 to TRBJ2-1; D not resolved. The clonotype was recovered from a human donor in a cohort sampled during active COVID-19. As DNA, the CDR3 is TGTGCCAGCAGCGTAAATTACGGTGAGCAGTTCTTC. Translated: CASSVNYGEQFF.